This T cell receptor beta chain was captured by sequencing in a study of T cell repertoires in cytomegalovirus infection. Overall study context: CMV infection together with matching HLA type was indicated by public TCR beta signatures.

TCRdb fed the reads into MiXCR, producing one record per CDR3 protein. Among around 530,000 distinct CDR3 sequences, less than 30% were seen once, and the ten largest hold roughly 13%. CDR1 and CDR2 (germline): SGHDN, FVKESK. The CDR3 length is 15 residues. Trimming stripped 2 bases from V and 10 bases from J, with 18 bases between. This clonotype has more than one count but fewer than ten. Its antigen is currently unknown. General study points: Of the TCR beta families, the public ones yielded a cumulative frequency that identified carriers of CMV plus the relevant HLA. It was HLA-C-restricted CMV-specific TCR beta clonotypes that dominated the response ex vivo.

The chain recombines TRBV14 with TRBJ2-1; unclear D gene. The sequencing input was PBMCs. This clonotype was obtained from a human donor in good health (CMV status not recorded). Some clones in this sample may be carry-over from other donors' samples. CDR3 bases: TGTGCCAGCAGCCAAAAGATAGGGATACAAGGAGAGCAGTTCTTC. It yields the protein CASSQKIGIQGEQFF.